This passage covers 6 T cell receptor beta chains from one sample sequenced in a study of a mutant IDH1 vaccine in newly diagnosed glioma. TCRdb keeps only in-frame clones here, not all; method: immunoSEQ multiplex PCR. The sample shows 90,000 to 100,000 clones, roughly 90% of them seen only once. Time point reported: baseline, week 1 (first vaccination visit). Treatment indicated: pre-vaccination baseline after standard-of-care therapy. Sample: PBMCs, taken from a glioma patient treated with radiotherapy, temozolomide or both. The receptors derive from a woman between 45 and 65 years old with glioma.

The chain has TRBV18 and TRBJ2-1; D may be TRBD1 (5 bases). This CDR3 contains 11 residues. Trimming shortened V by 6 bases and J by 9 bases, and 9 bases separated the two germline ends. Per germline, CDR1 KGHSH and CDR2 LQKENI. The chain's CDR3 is CASSPGLEQFF. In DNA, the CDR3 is TGTGCCAGCTCTCCAGGGCTTGAGCAGTTCTTC.

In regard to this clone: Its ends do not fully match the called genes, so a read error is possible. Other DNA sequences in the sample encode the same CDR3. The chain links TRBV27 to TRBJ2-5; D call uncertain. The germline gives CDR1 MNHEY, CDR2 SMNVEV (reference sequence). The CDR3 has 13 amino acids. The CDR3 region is CASSFGVQETQYF. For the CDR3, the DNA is TGTGCTAGCAGTTTCGGCGTACAAGAGACCCAGTACTTC.

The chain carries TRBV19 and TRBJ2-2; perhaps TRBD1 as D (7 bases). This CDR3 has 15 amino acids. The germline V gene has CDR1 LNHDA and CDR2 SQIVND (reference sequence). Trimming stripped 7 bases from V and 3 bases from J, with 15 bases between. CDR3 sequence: CASTEGAVHTGELFF. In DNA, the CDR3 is TGTGCCAGTACGGAGGGGGCAGTTCACACCGGGGAGCTGTTTTTT.

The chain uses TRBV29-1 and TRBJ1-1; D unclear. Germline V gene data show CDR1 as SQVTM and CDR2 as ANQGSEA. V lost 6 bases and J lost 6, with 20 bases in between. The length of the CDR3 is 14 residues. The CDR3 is CSVLTQPGSPEAFF. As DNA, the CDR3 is TGCAGCGTCCTAACCCAACCCGGGAGCCCTGAAGCTTTCTTT.

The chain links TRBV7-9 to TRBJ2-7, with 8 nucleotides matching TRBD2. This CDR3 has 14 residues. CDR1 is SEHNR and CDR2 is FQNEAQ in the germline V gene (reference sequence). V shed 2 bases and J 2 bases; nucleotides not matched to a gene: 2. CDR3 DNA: TGTGCCAGCAGCTTAAGCGGGAGTACCTACGAGCAGTACTTC. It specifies CASSLSGSTYEQYF.

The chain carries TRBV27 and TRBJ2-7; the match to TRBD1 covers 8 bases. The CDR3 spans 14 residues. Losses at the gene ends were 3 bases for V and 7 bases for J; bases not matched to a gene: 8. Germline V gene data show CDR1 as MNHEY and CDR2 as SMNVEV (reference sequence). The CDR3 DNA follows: TGTGCCAGCAGTTTCGGGCAGGGGGCGGGGGAGCAGTACTTC. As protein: CASSFGQGAGEQYF.